This section outlines one TCR beta chain sequence together with its context. This clonotype appeared many times. The specificity of this receptor is unknown. Base qualities are not recorded, but no much larger clone differs from it by a single base. For repertoire sequencing, the TCR beta CDR3 regions were amplified from RNA transcripts. The first round was an RT-PCR using HTBI primers with the Qiagen OneStep RT-PCR kit, and this first round was followed by a second-round multiplex PCR, then size selection and purification. The libraries underwent paired-end sequencing with 100 bp reads on an Illumina HiSeq2000. The source study handled its data this way. SOAPnuke was used to process the reads, removing any read that contained adapters or uncalled bases, had a mean Phred below 15, or lacked an exact match to the constant primer or identifier. COPE v1.2.5 was used to merge high-quality paired reads. Clonotypes were defined as unique nucleotide sequences and were aligned to IMGT TRB V, D and J references using MiTCR v1.1. The analysis was limited to V-J combinations with a frequency above 0.0001, which together covered 99.2% of repertoires. A TCR clonal expansion and chaos score per V-J combination was defined as the ratio of F50 clonal expansion to chaos observed in the TCRdist matrix. Welch's t-statistics and random forest were used to narrow the features down to about a dozen V-J combinations, which were then fed into a naive Bayes classifier. The Morisita-Horn index was used to measure how similar the thyroid and blood repertoires were. TCRdb reanalyzed the raw reads on its own, using fastp at Q25 for trimming and MiXCR for clone calling, and kept in-frame beta chains. Merged by CDR3 protein, the rows form single entries marked with the most common genes and DNA. In this record, the V and J calls reflect TCRdb's handling and not the investigators' own analysis. Here the sample has approximately 540,000 distinct CDR3 sequences; under 45% occur a single time. The ten largest clones take up about 4.6% of the sample.

The data were taken from a study of Graves' ophthalmopathy and Graves' hyperthyroidism (dated by TCRdb to 2016 to 2019). As for the study more broadly: Stable hyperthyroidism was defined as no progression to ophthalmopathy within 18 months of follow-up. To tell Graves' ophthalmopathy apart from Graves' hyperthyroidism, and to predict which patients would progress to ophthalmopathy, the study relied on TCR beta repertoire signatures. In total, some 130 blood samples were TCR-sequenced: some 43 ophthalmopathy, some 75 hyperthyroidism and about 17 hyperthyroidism-to-ophthalmopathy patients. To explore V-J signatures that separate ophthalmopathy from hyperthyroidism, a discovery set of about 100 patients was enrolled, consisting of 40 to 45 with ophthalmopathy and approximately 60 with stable hyperthyroidism. For independent validation, a separate cohort was made up of 18 to 20 hyperthyroidism patients plus 17 patients who later progressed from hyperthyroidism to ophthalmopathy. In 6 or 7 hyperthyroidism patients, T-cell repertoires of thyroid tissue and blood were compared. Following sample collection, hyperthyroidism patients were given methimazole at a starting dose of 30 mg daily, and ophthalmopathy patients were given high-dose intravenous methylprednisolone. The full study reports these points: No statistical method was used to set the sample size in advance, and the investigators knew which group each participant was assigned to. The 13-signature model separated ophthalmopathy from stable hyperthyroidism with 87.88% sensitivity and 81.08% specificity in cross-validation, and 80%/75% in the test set. In validation, the model predicted ophthalmopathy progression with more than 70% sensitivity and 72% to 80% specificity; around twelve predicted patients were CT-confirmed with GO in a median of approximately 6.5 months. Among expanded thyroid clonotypes with frequency above 0.001, most also showed up in blood, which suggests that blood repertoires may reflect the thyroid immune response.

Hyperthyroidism patients were newly diagnosed, were aged 18 to 65 years, and had a disease duration under 2 months. Patients with other autoimmune diseases, uncontrolled infections, pregnancy or lactation were excluded. Clinical symptoms, serum thyroxine, TRAb, thyroid ultrasound and orbital computed tomography formed the basis of the diagnosis. Total RNA was extracted with Trizol reagent and quality-checked on an Agilent 2100 Bioanalyzer. V loses 5 bases of germline sequence and J loses 3 bases, and the interval between the two ends is 11 bases. From its cysteine to its phenylalanine, the CDR3 spans 14 amino acids. The kept DNA is CDR3 alone, 42 bases in frame from the first base. The germline V gene (reference sequence) gives CDR1 as DFQATT and CDR2 as SNEGSKA.

This chain joins TRBV20-1 to TRBJ1-6; a weak D assignment points to TRBD1 (6 bases agree). The specimen was peripheral blood or thyroid tissue (not recorded which). The origin of this receptor is an adult man with Graves' hyperthyroidism. This receptor has the CDR3 CSARTASYNSPLHF. The DNA sequence is given as TGCAGTGCTCGGACAGCTAGCTATAATTCACCCCTCCACTTT.